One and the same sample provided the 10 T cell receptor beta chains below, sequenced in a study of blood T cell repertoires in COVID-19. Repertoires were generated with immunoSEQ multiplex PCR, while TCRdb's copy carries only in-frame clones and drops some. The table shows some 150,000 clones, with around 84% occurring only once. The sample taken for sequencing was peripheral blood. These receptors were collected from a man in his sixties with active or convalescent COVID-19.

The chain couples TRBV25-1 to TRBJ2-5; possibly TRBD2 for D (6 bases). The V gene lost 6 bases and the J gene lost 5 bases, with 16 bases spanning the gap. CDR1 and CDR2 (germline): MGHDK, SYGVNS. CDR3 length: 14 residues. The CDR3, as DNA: TGTGCCAGCAGCCCGGGACTTTCACGGGAGACCCAGTACTTC. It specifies CASSPGLSRETQYF.

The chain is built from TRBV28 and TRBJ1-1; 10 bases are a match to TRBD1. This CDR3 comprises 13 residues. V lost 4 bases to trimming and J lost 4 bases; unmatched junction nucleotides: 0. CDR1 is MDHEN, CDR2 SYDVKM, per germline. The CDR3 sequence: CASSWTGGTEAFF. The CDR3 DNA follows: TGTGCCAGCAGTTGGACAGGGGGCACTGAAGCTTTCTTT.

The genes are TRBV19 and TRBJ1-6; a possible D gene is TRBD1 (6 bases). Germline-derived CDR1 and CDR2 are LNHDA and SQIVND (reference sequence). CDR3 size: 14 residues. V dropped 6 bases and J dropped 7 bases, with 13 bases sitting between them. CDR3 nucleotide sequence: TGTGCCAGTAGATCACCAGGGGAAAATTCACCCCTCCACTTT. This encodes CASRSPGENSPLHF.

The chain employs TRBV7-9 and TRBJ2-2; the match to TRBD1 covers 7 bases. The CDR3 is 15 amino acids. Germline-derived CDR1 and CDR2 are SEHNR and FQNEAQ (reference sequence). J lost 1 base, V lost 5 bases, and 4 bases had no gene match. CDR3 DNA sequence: TGTGCCAGCAGCCCGTGGACAGGGAACACCGGGGAGCTGTTTTTT. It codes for CASSPWTGNTGELFF.

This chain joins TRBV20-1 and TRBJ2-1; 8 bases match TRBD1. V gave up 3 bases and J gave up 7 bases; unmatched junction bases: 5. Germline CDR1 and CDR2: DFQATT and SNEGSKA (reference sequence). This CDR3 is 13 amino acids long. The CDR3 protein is CSASWDRRNEQFF. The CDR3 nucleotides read TGCAGTGCTAGTTGGGACAGGAGGAATGAGCAGTTCTTC.

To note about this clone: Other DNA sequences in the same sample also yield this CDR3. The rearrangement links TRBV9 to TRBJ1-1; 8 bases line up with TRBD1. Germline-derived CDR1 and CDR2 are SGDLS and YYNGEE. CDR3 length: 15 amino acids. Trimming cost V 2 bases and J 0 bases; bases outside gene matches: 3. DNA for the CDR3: TGTGCCAGCAGCGTGGGGGACAGGCTGAACACTGAAGCTTTCTTT. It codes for CASSVGDRLNTEAFF.

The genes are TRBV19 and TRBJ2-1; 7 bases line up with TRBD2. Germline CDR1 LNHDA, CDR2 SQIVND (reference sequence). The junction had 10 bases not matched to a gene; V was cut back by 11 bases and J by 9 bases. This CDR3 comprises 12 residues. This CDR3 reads CAGGSGQGEQFF. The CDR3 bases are TGTGCCGGGGGTAGCGGGCAGGGTGAGCAGTTCTTC. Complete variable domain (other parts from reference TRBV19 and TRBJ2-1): DGGITQSPKYLFRKEGQNVTLSCEQNLNHDAMYWYRQDPGQGLRLIYYSQIVNDFQKGDIAEGYSVSREKKESFPLTVTSAQKNPTAFYLCAGGSGQGEQFFGPGTRLTVL.

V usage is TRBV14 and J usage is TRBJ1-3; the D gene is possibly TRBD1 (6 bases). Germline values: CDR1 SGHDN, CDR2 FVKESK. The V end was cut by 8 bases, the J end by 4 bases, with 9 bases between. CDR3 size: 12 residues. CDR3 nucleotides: TGTGCCAGCGGGACATCCGGAAACACCATATATTTT. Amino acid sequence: CASGTSGNTIYF.

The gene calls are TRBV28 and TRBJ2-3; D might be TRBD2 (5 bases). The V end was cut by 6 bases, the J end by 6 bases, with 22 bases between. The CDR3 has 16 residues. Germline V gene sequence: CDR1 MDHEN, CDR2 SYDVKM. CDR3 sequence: CASSPLDPTRGDTQYF. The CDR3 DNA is TGTGCCAGCAGCCCTTTGGACCCTACCCGAGGGGATACGCAGTATTTT.

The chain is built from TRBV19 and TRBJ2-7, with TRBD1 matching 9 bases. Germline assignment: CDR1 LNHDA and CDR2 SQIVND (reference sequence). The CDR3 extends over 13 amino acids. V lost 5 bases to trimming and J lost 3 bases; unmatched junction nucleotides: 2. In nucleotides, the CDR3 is TGTGCCAGTAGTGAGGACAGGGGCTACGAGCAGTACTTC. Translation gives CASSEDRGYEQYF.